These T cell receptor beta chains were read from a single sample in a study of blood T cell repertoires in COVID-19. The data were produced by immunoSEQ multiplex PCR, yet TCRdb's version contains in-frame clones alone and is incomplete. The data show tens of thousands of clones, 80% to 90% seen once. Sequenced material: PBMCs or T cells enriched from blood (not recorded which). Receptors originate from a woman aged 40 to 50 with acute COVID-19. Each CDR3 is given with its conserved first and last residue. Fields, in order: V gene, J gene, clone size, D gene, CDR3 protein, CDR3 DNA. D genes are given only for firm matches. Size tells how often a clone was seen (once, few, many) or the class of an expanded clone, and some rows leave it out.

>TRBV2|TRBJ1-2|NA|TRBD1
CASAGTVNYGYTF
TGTGCCAGCGCCGGGACAGTTAACTATGGCTACACCTTC
>TRBV5-1|TRBJ1-1|NA|NA
CASSLVGGSPNTEAFF
TGCGCCAGCAGCTTGGTGGGAGGGTCACCGAACACTGAAGCTTTCTTT
>TRBV7-7|TRBJ2-3|NA|TRBD2
CASSLGLAGGTDTQYF
TGTGCCAGCAGCCTGGGACTAGCGGGGGGAACAGATACGCAGTATTTT
>TRBV9|TRBJ1-2|NA|TRBD1
CASSLPQGAVDGYTF
TGTGCCAGCAGTCTCCCACAGGGGGCAGTCGATGGCTACACCTTC
>TRBV18|TRBJ1-1|NA|NA
CASSPPILTENTEAFF
TGTGCCAGCTCACCACCGATTTTGACAGAGAACACTGAAGCTTTCTTT
>TRBV19|TRBJ2-5|once|NA
CASSMSVTGKAGQETQYF
TGTGCCAGTAGTATGAGCGTCACAGGGAAGGCGGGCCAAGAGACCCAGTACTTC
>TRBV7-2|TRBJ2-5|once|TRBD1
CASSLGTGIETQYF
TGTGCCAGCAGCTTAGGGACAGGGATAGAGACCCAGTACTTC
>TRBV12-3/TRBV12-4|TRBJ1-2|NA|NA
CASSPGYGYTF
TGTGCCAGCAGTCCGGGATATGGCTACACCTTC
>TRBV5-6|TRBJ2-7|NA|NA
CASSAGQSYEQYF
TGTGCCAGCAGCGCGGGACAGTCCTACGAGCAGTACTTC
>TRBV4-2|TRBJ2-3|NA|NA
CASSQGPTDTQYF
TGTGCCAGCAGCCAAGGGCCTACAGATACGCAGTATTTT
>TRBV13|TRBJ2-1|NA|NA
CASSFETQALNYNEQFF
TGTGCCAGCAGCTTTGAAACCCAGGCTCTTAACTACAATGAGCAGTTCTTC
>TRBV23-1|TRBJ2-7|NA|NA
CASSGRNSPNEQYF
TGCGCCAGCAGTGGGAGAAACAGCCCGAACGAGCAGTACTTC
>TRBV9|TRBJ1-6|NA|NA
CASSPRGNSPLHF
TGTGCCAGCAGCCCCCGAGGCAATTCACCCCTCCACTTT
>TRBV28|TRBJ2-1|NA|NA
CASSSPGRGSYNEQFF
TGTGCCAGCAGCTCCCCGGGGCGGGGATCCTACAATGAGCAGTTCTTC
>TRBV19|TRBJ1-1|few|NA
CASSTYAGYTEAFF
TGTGCCAGTAGTACCTACGCAGGGTACACTGAAGCTTTCTTT
>TRBV11-3|TRBJ2-3|NA|TRBD1
CASSQGTGQITDTQYF
TGTGCCAGCAGCCAAGGGACAGGGCAAATCACAGATACGCAGTATTTT
>TRBV6-1|TRBJ1-4|NA|TRBD1
CASSEALGQGNEKLFF
TGTGCCAGCAGTGAAGCTCTGGGACAGGGTAATGAAAAACTGTTTTTT
>TRBV27|TRBJ1-4|NA|TRBD1
CASRQGATRRGEKLFF
TGTGCCAGCAGGCAGGGGGCGACCAGAAGGGGTGAAAAACTGTTTTTT
>TRBV19|TRBJ1-4|NA|TRBD1
CASRTGQVEKLFF
TGTGCCAGTAGAACGGGACAGGTTGAAAAACTGTTTTTT
>TRBV9|TRBJ1-3|NA|NA
CASSVRDPSSGNTIYF
TGTGCCAGCAGCGTGCGGGACCCGAGCTCTGGAAACACCATATATTTT
>TRBV7-9|TRBJ2-1|few|TRBD2
CASSSRKREGPSYNEQFF
TGTGCCAGCAGTAGTCGTAAGCGGGAGGGCCCCAGCTACAATGAGCAGTTCTTC
>TRBV4-1|TRBJ1-5|NA|NA
CASSQEDKGDWPQHF
TGCGCCAGCAGCCAAGAGGATAAGGGGGATTGGCCCCAGCATTTT
>TRBV10-3|TRBJ2-3|NA|TRBD1
CAIRTGQGAQFTSTDTQYF
TGTGCCATCAGAACGGGACAGGGCGCCCAATTCACTAGCACAGATACGCAGTATTTT
>TRBV5-6|TRBJ1-6|NA|NA
CASSSRRGGTSYNSPLHF
TGTGCCAGCAGCTCCAGGAGGGGGGGCACGTCCTATAATTCACCCCTCCACTTT
>TRBV14|TRBJ1-6|NA|NA
CASSQVQGYSPLHF
TGTGCCAGCAGCCAAGTACAGGGCTATTCACCCCTCCACTTT
>TRBV5-8|TRBJ1-5|NA|NA
CASSQGGSNQPQHF
TGTGCCAGCAGCCAGGGAGGAAGCAATCAGCCCCAGCATTTT
>TRBV4-2|TRBJ1-2|NA|NA
CASSQDRLRGGYGYTF
TGTGCCAGCAGCCAAGATCGGCTGCGGGGGGGCTATGGCTACACCTTC
>TRBV28|TRBJ2-4|NA|NA
CASSGGLIAKNIQYF
TGTGCCAGCAGCGGGGGGCTGATAGCCAAAAACATTCAGTACTTC
>TRBV3-1/TRBV3-2|TRBJ1-3|NA|NA
CASSQSASQGSGNTIYF
TGTGCCAGCAGCCAAAGTGCCTCGCAGGGTTCAGGAAACACCATATATTTT
>TRBV10-1|TRBJ2-2|NA|NA
CASSGVTNTGELFF
TGCGCCAGCTCAGGGGTTACGAACACCGGGGAGCTGTTTTTT
>TRBV11-2|TRBJ2-2|NA|TRBD2
CASSLVGGETGELFF
TGTGCCAGCAGCTTAGTTGGGGGGGAAACCGGGGAGCTGTTTTTT
>TRBV18|TRBJ1-5|NA|TRBD1
CASSPGQGQHF
TGTGCCAGCTCACCCGGACAGGGTCAGCATTTT
>TRBV27|TRBJ1-4|NA|TRBD1
CASSLDRAKLFF
TGTGCCAGCAGCCTAGACAGGGCCAAACTGTTTTTT
>TRBV5-1|TRBJ2-7|NA|TRBD1
CASSVTGTGGPYEQYF
TGCGCCAGCAGCGTAACGGGGACAGGGGGACCCTACGAGCAGTACTTC
>TRBV4-1|TRBJ2-5|NA|TRBD2
CASRPGTSNIETQYF
TGCGCCAGCAGGCCCGGGACTAGCAACATCGAGACCCAGTACTTC
>TRBV27|TRBJ1-2|NA|TRBD1
CASSPAGTGNGYTF
TGTGCCAGCAGTCCCGCCGGGACAGGGAACGGCTACACCTTC
>TRBV3-1/TRBV3-2|TRBJ1-3|NA|NA
CASSQGRVSGNTIYF
TGTGCCAGCAGCCAAGGCAGGGTCTCTGGAAACACCATATATTTT
>TRBV24-1|TRBJ2-1|NA|TRBD1
CATSDFQGANEQFF
TGTGCCACCAGTGATTTTCAGGGGGCCAATGAGCAGTTCTTC
>TRBV15|TRBJ2-2|NA|NA
CATSRDREWHTGELFF
TGTGCCACCAGCAGAGATCGGGAGTGGCACACCGGGGAGCTGTTTTTT
>TRBV9|TRBJ2-5|few|TRBD1
CASSVVGGETQYF
TGTGCCAGCAGCGTGGTAGGGGGCGAGACCCAGTACTTC
>TRBV7-9|TRBJ2-1|NA|TRBD1
CASSSWTGANEQFF
TGTGCCAGCAGCTCTTGGACAGGGGCCAATGAGCAGTTCTTC
>TRBV7-2|TRBJ2-5|NA|TRBD1
CASSPLDRALIETQYF
TGTGCCAGCAGCCCACTGGACAGGGCGTTGATAGAGACCCAGTACTTC
>TRBV7-6|TRBJ1-2|NA|NA
CASSLEAKNYGYTF
TGTGCCAGCAGCTTAGAAGCAAAGAACTATGGCTACACCTTC
>TRBV28|TRBJ1-5|NA|NA
CASSSLANNQPQHF
TGTGCCAGCAGTTCGCTGGCCAACAATCAGCCCCAGCATTTT
>TRBV6-1|TRBJ2-4|NA|NA
CASSEHQQALGKNIQYF
TGTGCCAGCAGTGAACATCAGCAGGCTCTTGGCAAAAACATTCAGTACTTC